This T cell receptor (beta chain) came from a study of cytomegalovirus exposure and HLA in healthy donors. CDR3 length equals 14 residues. Germline V gene sequence: CDR1 SGHTA, CDR2 FQGTGA. V trimming: 5 bases; J trimming: 5 bases; junction bases outside the gene matches: 4. As for this clone: Its antigen is still unknown.

Notes on the study in general: Sequencing likely caused a cluster of highly shared sequence variants.

It was with 60 Vbeta and 13 Jbeta primers that the PCR ran. Sequenced by immunoSEQ multiplex PCR; TCRdb stores in-frame clones only, minus some. The sample has more than 85,000 clones; about 80% are singletons. This TCR came from a male donor in good health and CMV-seropositive. The chain recombines TRBV7-3 with TRBJ2-5; 11 bases agree with TRBD2. The sample consisted of PBMCs. In DNA form, the CDR3 reads TGTGCCAGCAGCGCTCGACTAGCGGGGGAGACCCAGTACTTC. Translation: CASSARLAGETQYF.